A selection of T cell receptor beta chains follows, all from one sample in a study of beta chain features in type 1 diabetes. Produced via immunoSEQ multiplex PCR; TCRdb's table is partial and in-frame only. The sample has roughly 160,000 clones, about 8.1% seen once; the top ten hold under 0.65%. The material sequenced was central memory CD4+ T cells from blood. Every receptor here comes from a woman under 30 with type 1 diabetes. Both conserved end residues are trimmed from each CDR3.

j_call: TRBJ1-2; v_call: TRBV18; cdr3_aa: ASSPTGDGYT
j_call: TRBJ1-5; v_call: TRBV15; cdr3_aa: ATSRGQSDQPQH
j_call: TRBJ2-3; v_call: TRBV5-1; cdr3_aa: ASSVPTDTQY
j_call: TRBJ1-4; v_call: TRBV28; cdr3_aa: ASSLPQEVGKLF
j_call: TRBJ2-3; v_call: TRBV13; cdr3_aa: ASSLSGGAQDTQY
j_call: TRBJ1-1; v_call: TRBV6-5; cdr3_aa: ASRGAQGAGAF
j_call: NA; v_call: TRBV10-1; cdr3_aa: ASGGTEAYEQY
j_call: TRBJ2-7; v_call: TRBV5-1; cdr3_aa: ASSPERGLVSYEQY
j_call: TRBJ2-3; v_call: TRBV5-6; cdr3_aa: ASSLKGLITDTQY
j_call: TRBJ2-5; v_call: TRBV6-4; cdr3_aa: ASSESGRGGETQY
j_call: TRBJ2-7; v_call: TRBV4-3; cdr3_aa: ASSQAGTGSYEQY
j_call: TRBJ2-5; v_call: TRBV7-8; cdr3_aa: ASSLMAGIPETQY
j_call: TRBJ1-2; v_call: TRBV7-2; cdr3_aa: ASSLQLDYGYT
j_call: TRBJ2-7; v_call: TRBV5-1; cdr3_aa: ASSLGGALAEGEQY
j_call: TRBJ2-7; v_call: TRBV11-1; cdr3_aa: ASSLEGPYEQY
j_call: TRBJ2-5; v_call: TRBV7-2; cdr3_aa: ASSSEETQY
j_call: TRBJ2-3; v_call: TRBV6-5; cdr3_aa: ASSYFSGRGADTQY
j_call: TRBJ1-5; v_call: TRBV4-2; cdr3_aa: ASSQVMDRRSNQPQH
j_call: TRBJ1-2; v_call: TRBV6-6; cdr3_aa: ASILETGQGYT
j_call: TRBJ2-5; v_call: TRBV21-1; cdr3_aa: ASSKAGPYGTALPSETQY
j_call: TRBJ2-7; v_call: TRBV5-1; cdr3_aa: ASSHRQGGDEQY
j_call: TRBJ2-5; v_call: TRBV18; cdr3_aa: ASSPLSGQRETQY
j_call: TRBJ2-7; v_call: TRBV30; cdr3_aa: AWSTGVVPYEQY
j_call: TRBJ1-6; v_call: TRBV9; cdr3_aa: ASRGAGRNSPLH
j_call: TRBJ2-6; v_call: TRBV4-3; cdr3_aa: ASNRDRGPYVLT
j_call: TRBJ2-5; v_call: TRBV4-2; cdr3_aa: ASSQQAGQETQY
j_call: TRBJ2-1; v_call: TRBV6-5; cdr3_aa: ASRETSRTFEQF
j_call: TRBJ2-1; v_call: TRBV7-8; cdr3_aa: ASRRNPDIAGIHNEQF